These 29 T cell receptor beta chains came from one sample sequenced in a study of beta chain features in type 1 diabetes. Findings of the study overall: All four CD4+ subsets of Type 1 diabetes patients contained TCRB CDR3s that were moderately but significantly shorter.

No cognate antigen is known for these TCRs. Investigators reverse transcribed all isolated RNA, so they sequenced expressed TCRB transcripts. Profiling relied on immunoSEQ multiplex PCR, and the TCRdb table lists in-frame clones only, not all of them. This sample has around 130,000 clones, with roughly 10% found just once. The specimen sequenced was central memory CD4+ T cells from blood. The receptors originated from a man aged 30-40 years with type 1 diabetes.

The chain recombines TRBV6-1 with TRBJ2-5, with 7 bases fitting TRBD2. In germline, CDR1 is MNHNS, CDR2 SASEGT. This CDR3 has 14 residues. J gave up 5 bases and V 4 bases, and 7 bases lay outside the gene matches. The CDR3 sequence: CASSVDPGGETQYF. In nucleotides, the CDR3 is TGTGCCAGCAGTGTAGACCCCGGGGGGGAGACCCAGTACTTC.

The chain employs TRBV5-1 and TRBJ2-1; 8 bases are shared with TRBD1. The CDR3 is 15 residues long. V was clipped by 4 bases and J by 2 bases; unmatched bases: 5. Germline V gene lookup returns CDR1 SGHRS and CDR2 YFSETQ. CDR3 in amino acids: CASSLRDRPYNEQFF. The CDR3 bases are TGCGCCAGCAGCCTCCGGGACAGGCCCTACAATGAGCAGTTCTTC. Full variable domain (rest looked up from reference TRBV5-1 and TRBJ2-1): KAGVTQTPRYLIKTRGQQVTLSCSPISGHRSVSWYQQTPGQGLQFLFEYFSETQRNKGNFPGRFSGRQFSNSRSEMNVSTLELGDSALYLCASSLRDRPYNEQFFGPGTRLTVL.

The CDR3 nucleotides are TGTGCCTGGAGTGACCGACTAGGAGGTACGCAGTATTTT. Translated: CAWSDRLGGTQYF. This chain joins TRBV30 and TRBJ2-3, with D maybe TRBD2 (6 bases). Trimming removed 1 base from V and 8 bases from J, with 13 bases in between. Germline V gene sequence: CDR1 GTSNPN, CDR2 SVGIG (reference sequence). CDR3 length: 13 residues. Complete variable domain (other parts from reference TRBV30 and TRBJ2-3): SQTIHQWPATLVQPVGSPLSLECTVEGTSNPNLYWYRQAAGRGLQLLFYSVGIGQISSEVPQNLSASRPQDRQFILSSKKLLLSDSGFYLCAWSDRLGGTQYFGPGTRLTVL.

The sample holds a few counts of this clone. The rearrangement joins TRBV19 to TRBJ2-1, with TRBD1 matching over 7 bases. J lost 4 bases, V lost 6 bases, and 9 bases had no gene match. Germline CDR1 is LNHDA and CDR2 is SQIVND (reference sequence). The CDR3 loop spans 15 amino acids. CDR3 amino acids: CASRLPGQTYNEQFF. CDR3 in DNA: TGTGCCAGTAGGCTTCCGGGACAGACATACAATGAGCAGTTCTTC.

V gene TRBV28 combines with J gene TRBJ2-3, with no clear D. This CDR3 is built from 13 residues. Trimming took off 6 bases at V and 0 bases at J, with 7 bases between the two ends. Per germline, CDR1 MDHEN and CDR2 SYDVKM. The CDR3 loop reads CASRLTSTDTQYF. Here the CDR3 DNA reads TGTGCCAGCAGGCTCACTAGCACAGATACGCAGTATTTT.

This chain connects TRBV2 to TRBJ2-2, with 11 nucleotides matching TRBD2. The CDR3 has 14 residues. Losses at the gene ends were 7 bases for V and 7 bases for J; bases not matched to a gene: 5. Germline V lookup: CDR1 SNHLY, CDR2 FYNNEI. Here the CDR3 reads CASTLAGAVGELFF. The CDR3 DNA follows: TGTGCCAGCACACTAGCGGGGGCTGTCGGGGAGCTGTTTTTT.

This clone was seen more than once but under ten times. J is TRBJ2-7 and V is TRBV2, with 11 bases aligning to TRBD1. With V trimmed by 9 bases and J by 4 bases, 8 bases remained unmatched. Germline CDR1 reads SNHLY; CDR2 reads FYNNEI. This CDR3 is built from 14 residues. The CDR3 DNA is TGTGCCAGTTCCCGGGACAGGGGGGATTACGAGCAGTACTTC. Residues: CASSRDRGDYEQYF.

The chain recombines TRBV7-6 with TRBJ2-3; no clear D gene. Trimming left V 1 base short and J 1 base short, with 3 bases between. This CDR3 is built from 13 residues. Germline CDR1 SGHVS, CDR2 FNYEAQ. The CDR3 is CASSLGGTDTQYF. The DNA of the CDR3 is TGTGCCAGCAGCTTAGGCGGCACAGATACGCAGTATTTT.

In this sample, this clone turned up once. The chain has TRBV5-1 and TRBJ2-1; perhaps TRBD1 as D (6 bases). Germline V gene data show CDR1 as SGHRS and CDR2 as YFSETQ. The CDR3 has 15 residues. V lost 1 base and J lost 0, with 8 bases in between. This CDR3 reads CASSLQGSSYNEQFF. Here the CDR3 DNA reads TGCGCCAGCAGCTTGCAGGGGAGCTCCTACAATGAGCAGTTCTTC. Filled out from reference TRBV5-1 and TRBJ2-1, the complete variable domain reads KAGVTQTPRYLIKTRGQQVTLSCSPISGHRSVSWYQQTPGQGLQFLFEYFSETQRNKGNFPGRFSGRQFSNSRSEMNVSTLELGDSALYLCASSLQGSSYNEQFFGPGTRLTVL.

V usage is TRBV19 and J usage is TRBJ1-2; D may be TRBD1 (6 bases). The CDR3 is made up of 11 amino acids. Trimming stripped 9 bases from V and 3 bases from J, with 8 bases between. Germline assignment: CDR1 LNHDA and CDR2 SQIVND (reference sequence). The CDR3 bases are TGTGCCAGCACAGGGTACTATGGCTACACCTTC. As protein: CASTGYYGYTF.

This clone was picked up a small number of times. The chain recombines TRBV6-5 with TRBJ2-3; TRBD1 agrees at 7 bases. The V gene end was trimmed by 6 bases and the J gene end by 8 bases; junction bases not matched to a gene: 11. The CDR3 length is 14 residues. Per the germline V gene, CDR1 is MNHEY and CDR2 is SVGAGI. The CDR3 nucleotides read TGTGCCAGCAGCTCCCTAGGGGGCTCTGGTACGCAGTATTTT. Translated: CASSSLGGSGTQYF.

The table lists this clone with a few counts. The V and J genes are TRBV6-5 and TRBJ2-1; 8 bases agree with TRBD2. The germline gives CDR1 MNHEY, CDR2 SVGAGI. The CDR3 consists of 14 residues. V was pared by 6 bases and J by 7 bases, with 8 bases of the junction left unmatched. The CDR3 DNA is TGTGCCAGCAGCCCCCGGGGGGGGGCAAATGAGCAGTTCTTC. Translating it yields CASSPRGGANEQFF.

This clone was recorded many times. This chain connects TRBV5-6 to TRBJ1-6, with 9 bases fitting TRBD1. This CDR3 has 15 residues. The germline V gene encodes CDR1 SGHDT and CDR2 YYEEEE. The trim removed 4 bases at V and 3 bases at J, leaving 2 bases unmatched. The CDR3 sequence is CASSPTGGYNSPLHF. Written as DNA, the CDR3 is TGTGCCAGCAGCCCGACAGGGGGCTATAATTCACCCCTCCACTTT. The full variable domain, its missing parts supplied by reference TRBV5-6 and TRBJ1-6, is DAGVTQSPTHLIKTRGQQVTLRCSPKSGHDTVSWYQQALGQGPQFIFQYYEEEERQRGNFPDRFSGHQFPNYSSELNVNALLLGDSALYLCASSPTGGYNSPLHFGNGTRLTVT.

The genes are TRBV28 and TRBJ1-4; unclear D gene. Deletions cut 2 bases from V and 11 bases from J, with 9 bases between. Germline CDR1 MDHEN, CDR2 SYDVKM. This CDR3 spans 12 amino acids. In DNA, the CDR3 is TGTGCCAGCAGTTTACCGCTTGGCAAACTGTTTTTT. Amino acids: CASSLPLGKLFF.

The chain couples TRBV6-6 to TRBJ2-1; 7 bases agree with TRBD2. Germline CDR1 and CDR2: MNHNY and SVGAGI (reference sequence). Losses at the gene ends were 7 bases for V and 4 bases for J; bases not matched to a gene: 7. This CDR3 is built from 14 residues. CDR3 amino acids: CASKPGGLYNEQFF. The CDR3 bases are TGTGCCAGCAAGCCGGGGGGTTTGTACAATGAGCAGTTCTTC.

This chain connects TRBV10-2 to TRBJ2-5; possible D gene TRBD1, 5 bases. Deletions cut 6 bases from V and 2 bases from J, with 7 bases between. The CDR3 spans 12 residues. The germline V gene encodes CDR1 WSHSY and CDR2 SAAADI. CDR3 amino acids: CASRDTQETQYF. CDR3 DNA sequence: TGCGCCAGCAGGGACACTCAAGAGACCCAGTACTTC.

This clone was found a few times. The genes are TRBV11-1 and TRBJ2-1, with a weak D call TRBD1 (5 bases). Between the trimmed V and J ends, which lost 5 bases and 7 bases, there was a span of 15 bases. The germline gives CDR1 SGHAT, CDR2 FQDESV (reference sequence). This CDR3 is built from 14 residues. CDR3 nucleotides: TGTGCCAGCAGCCATAGGACACGGCCTAATGAGCAGTTCTTC. This encodes CASSHRTRPNEQFF.

This clone was counted between two and nine times. Distinct nucleotide sequences in the sample also encode this CDR3. CDR3 in amino acids: CASSLTGTVNTEAFF. The CDR3 DNA follows: TGCGCCAGCAGCCTAACCGGGACAGTGAACACTGAAGCTTTCTTT. The chain couples TRBV5-1 to TRBJ1-1; TRBD1 agrees at 7 bases. CDR3 length: 15 residues. Germline CDR1 is SGHRS and CDR2 is YFSETQ. J lost 0 bases, V lost 4 bases, and 6 bases had no gene match.

The chain uses TRBV18 and TRBJ2-3, with 7 bases that match TRBD2. This CDR3 is built from 15 residues. Per germline, CDR1 KGHSH and CDR2 LQKENI. Trimming removed 6 bases from V and 3 bases from J; junction bases left unmatched: 9. The CDR3 coding sequence is TGTGCCAGCTCGGAGGCGATGGGAGGGACAGATACGCAGTATTTT. Amino acid sequence: CASSEAMGGTDTQYF.

In this sample, this clone turned up many times. The V gene is TRBV6-5, the J gene TRBJ2-3; 7 bases are shared with TRBD2. CDR1 is MNHEY and CDR2 is SVGAGI in the germline V gene. The trim removed 4 bases at V and 8 bases at J, leaving 6 bases unmatched. This CDR3 spans 13 amino acids. This CDR3 is CASSFPGGGTQYF. The DNA for the CDR3 is TGTGCCAGCAGTTTCCCGGGGGGAGGTACGCAGTATTTT.

The chain has TRBV11-2 and TRBJ1-4; D not resolved. Trimming removed 5 bases from V and 7 bases from J, with 17 bases in between. CDR3 length: 15 residues. Germline assignment: CDR1 SGHAT and CDR2 FQNNGV. The CDR3: CASSQEPARGEKLFF. The CDR3 DNA is TGTGCCAGCAGCCAAGAGCCGGCGCGCGGTGAAAAACTGTTTTTT.

A few counts support this clone. This chain connects TRBV6-6 to TRBJ2-7; 7 positions agree with TRBD1. Germline values: CDR1 MNHNY, CDR2 SVGAGI (reference sequence). This CDR3 comprises 12 residues. The trim removed 6 bases at V and 6 bases at J, leaving 5 bases unmatched. This CDR3 reads CASSFTGAEQYF. The CDR3, as DNA: TGTGCCAGCAGCTTCACAGGGGCCGAGCAGTACTTC.

This clone was picked up a small number of times. The CDR3 here is CASSQRQGLAFF. The CDR3 DNA reads as TGTGCCAGCTCACAAAGACAGGGGTTGGCTTTCTTT. This chain connects TRBV18 to TRBJ1-1, with 8 bases matching TRBD1. Germline V gene sequence: CDR1 KGHSH, CDR2 LQKENI. This CDR3 has 12 residues. J gave up 11 bases and V 4 bases, and 6 bases lay outside the gene matches.

This clone showed up just a few times. The genes are TRBV4-3 and TRBJ2-1; D remains unclear. Trimming took off 1 base at V and 5 bases at J, with 6 bases between the two ends. The CDR3 totals 13 residues. Germline loops: CDR1 LGHNA, CDR2 YSLEER. In DNA, the CDR3 is TGCGCCAGCAGCCAAGGGGCGAACAATGAGCAGTTCTTC. Amino acids: CASSQGANNEQFF.

This clone was seen only a few times. The chain is built from TRBV28 and TRBJ2-7; 9 bases line up with TRBD1. Germline CDR1 and CDR2: MDHEN and SYDVKM. The CDR3 is 14 residues long. V dropped 7 bases and J dropped 2; count of bases not matched to a gene: 6. The CDR3 DNA is TGTGCCAGCACAACCGGGACAGGGACCTACGAGCAGTACTTC. Translating gives CASTTGTGTYEQYF. The whole variable domain, filled in from reference TRBV28 and TRBJ2-7, reads DVKVTQSSRYLVKRTGEKVFLECVQDMDHENMFWYRQDPGLGLRLIYFSYDVKMKEKGDIPEGYSVSREKKERFSLILESASTNQTSMYLCASTTGTGTYEQYFGPGTRLTVT.

This clone showed up just once. The chain employs TRBV4-1 and TRBJ2-1; 10 bases map to TRBD2. V lost 0 bases, J lost 8 bases, and 4 bases stayed unmatched. The germline gives CDR1 MGHRA, CDR2 YSYEKL. This CDR3 spans 15 amino acids. The CDR3 sequence: CASSQESGGGYEQFF. The CDR3 nucleotides read TGCGCCAGCAGCCAAGAAAGCGGGGGGGGGTATGAGCAGTTCTTC.

For this clone: Other DNA sequences within the sample encode an identical CDR3. This chain joins TRBV9 and TRBJ2-5, with D unresolved. CDR1 and CDR2 (germline): SGDLS, YYNGEE. The CDR3 consists of 12 residues. V gave up 3 bases and J gave up 1 base, with 4 bases separating them. The CDR3 loop is CASSAGQETQYF. The CDR3 DNA reads TGTGCCAGCAGCGCAGGCCAAGAGACCCAGTACTTC. Full variable domain (missing parts from reference TRBV9 and TRBJ2-5): DSGVTQTPKHLITATGQRVTLRCSPRSGDLSVYWYQQSLDQGLQFLIQYYNGEERAKGNILERFSAQQFPDLHSELNLSSLELGDSALYFCASSAGQETQYFGPGTRLLVL.

The table lists this clone with a few counts. This chain links TRBV5-1 with TRBJ1-5, with D maybe TRBD1 (5 bases). The CDR3 length is 14 residues. Germline V gives CDR1 SGHRS, CDR2 YFSETQ. V was cut by 4 bases and J by 4 bases, with 12 bases left in between. CDR3 in DNA: TGCGCCAGCAGCGTATCTCCAGGGAATCAGCCCCAGCATTTT. Translation gives CASSVSPGNQPQHF.

CDR3 DNA: TGTGCCAGCAGCTCCCATAACACTGAAGCTTTCTTT. This sequence encodes CASSSHNTEAFF. This chain uses TRBV7-9 with TRBJ1-1; D call uncertain. Trimming removed 4 bases at V and 2 bases at J, with 5 bases between. Germline values: CDR1 SEHNR, CDR2 FQNEAQ (reference sequence). This CDR3 has 12 amino acids.